Listed below are T cell receptor beta chains from one sample, sequenced in a study of cytomegalovirus exposure and HLA in healthy donors. TCRdb keeps only in-frame clones here, not all; method: immunoSEQ multiplex PCR. The sample has about 95,000 clones, 76% seen once. Sequencing was performed on PBMCs. The origin of the receptors is a man aged 25 to 40 in good health and CMV-seropositive. Each CDR3 is given with its conserved first and last residue. Each record gives: clone size, D gene, J gene, V gene, CDR3 protein, CDR3 DNA. The D gene is left open where the match is weak. The listing skips clone size in some rows; elsewhere it reads once, few, many or a size class.

>.|.|TRBJ2-2|TRBV11-1
CASSKGGAATGELFF
TGTGCCAGCAGCAAGGGGGGGGCGGCCACCGGGGAGCTGTTTTTT
>.|TRBD1|TRBJ1-3|TRBV19
CASNPGQGAGNTIYF
TGTGCCAGTAACCCGGGACAGGGGGCTGGAAACACCATATATTTT
>once|TRBD1|TRBJ1-2|TRBV28
CASSPGTDSYGYTF
TGTGCCAGCAGTCCGGGGACAGACAGCTATGGCTACACCTTC
>.|TRBD2|TRBJ2-3|TRBV10-3
CAISSSGGTDTQYF
TGTGCCATCAGTAGTAGCGGGGGCACAGATACGCAGTATTTT
>.|.|TRBJ1-1|TRBV19
CASQGIGMNTEAFF
TGTGCCTCCCAGGGAATAGGTATGAACACTGAAGCTTTCTTT
>few|.|TRBJ2-1|TRBV28
CASSLFDSRNEQFF
TGTGCCAGCAGTTTATTTGACTCCCGGAATGAGCAGTTCTTC
>.|.|TRBJ1-1|TRBV6-1
CASSEALHTEAFF
TGTGCCAGCAGTGAAGCACTTCACACTGAAGCTTTCTTT
>few|.|TRBJ1-1|TRBV2
CASSNGGRREAFF
TGTGCCAGCAGTAACGGGGGGCGCCGTGAAGCTTTCTTT
>few|.|TRBJ2-5|TRBV29-1
CSVAPGEQTQYF
TGCAGCGTTGCCCCGGGGGAGCAGACCCAGTACTTC
>few|.|TRBJ2-7|TRBV20-1
CSARGWEEQYF
TGCAGTGCTAGAGGCTGGGAGGAGCAGTACTTC
>.|TRBD1|TRBJ1-1|TRBV19
CASRIGQGKTRTEAFF
TGTGCCAGTAGAATAGGACAGGGCAAAACACGGACTGAAGCTTTCTTT
>once|TRBD2|TRBJ2-3|TRBV4-1
CASSQDPSGSLADTQYF
TGCGCCAGCAGCCAAGATCCTAGCGGGAGTTTAGCAGATACGCAGTATTTT
>.|.|TRBJ2-1|TRBV7-9
CASSLGESGQFF
TGTGCCAGCAGCTTAGGGGAGTCGGGGCAGTTCTTC
>.|TRBD2|TRBJ2-2|TRBV7-9
CASSLAGGPRELFF
TGTGCCAGCAGCTTAGCGGGAGGGCCTCGGGAGCTGTTTTTT
>.|.|TRBJ1-5|TRBV15
CATSRTAGGNQPQHF
TGTGCCACCAGCAGAACCGCCGGGGGCAATCAGCCCCAGCATTTT
>.|TRBD1|TRBJ1-2|TRBV6-5
CASREMDRGGYTF
TGTGCCAGCAGAGAAATGGACAGGGGTGGCTACACCTTC